This TCR beta chain was captured by sequencing in a study of blood T cell repertoires in COVID-19. About the research overall: COVID-19 samples, acute and convalescent, were from the United States, Italy and Spain. Sample material is recorded as cDNA or gDNA derived from T cells, B-cell-depleted T cells, or PBMCs.

CDR3 length equals 15 residues. Germline-derived CDR1 and CDR2 are SGHTA and FQGTGA. V was clipped by 4 bases and J by 0 bases, with 10 bases between them. Libraries were prepared by immunoSEQ multiplex PCR; TCRdb keeps only in-frame clonotypes and omits some of them. Among roughly 50,000 clones listed, approximately 85% were seen once. The receptor comes from a man aged 55 to 70 with acute or convalescent COVID-19. The sequencing sample was made of peripheral blood. The rearrangement links TRBV7-3 to TRBJ2-1, with D possibly matching TRBD2 (6 bases). The CDR3 bases are TGTGCCAGCAGCTCGACTAGAGGCTCCTACAATGAGCAGTTCTTC. It yields the protein CASSSTRGSYNEQFF.